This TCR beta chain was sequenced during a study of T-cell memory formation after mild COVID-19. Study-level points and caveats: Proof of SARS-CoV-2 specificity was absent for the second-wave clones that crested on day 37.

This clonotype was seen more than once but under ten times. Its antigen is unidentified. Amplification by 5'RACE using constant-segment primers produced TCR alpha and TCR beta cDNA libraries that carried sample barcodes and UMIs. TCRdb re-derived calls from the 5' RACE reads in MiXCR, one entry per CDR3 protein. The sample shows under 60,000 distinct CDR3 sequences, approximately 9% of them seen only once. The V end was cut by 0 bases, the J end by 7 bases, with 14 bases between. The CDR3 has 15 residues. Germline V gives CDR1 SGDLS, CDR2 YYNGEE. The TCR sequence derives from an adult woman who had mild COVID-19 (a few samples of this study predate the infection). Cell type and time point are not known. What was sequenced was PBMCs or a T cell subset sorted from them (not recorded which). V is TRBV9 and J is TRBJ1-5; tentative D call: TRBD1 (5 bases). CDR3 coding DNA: TGTGCCAGCAGCGTAGACGGGCAGGGCGGACAGCCCCAGCATTTT. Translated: CASSVDGQGGQPQHF.